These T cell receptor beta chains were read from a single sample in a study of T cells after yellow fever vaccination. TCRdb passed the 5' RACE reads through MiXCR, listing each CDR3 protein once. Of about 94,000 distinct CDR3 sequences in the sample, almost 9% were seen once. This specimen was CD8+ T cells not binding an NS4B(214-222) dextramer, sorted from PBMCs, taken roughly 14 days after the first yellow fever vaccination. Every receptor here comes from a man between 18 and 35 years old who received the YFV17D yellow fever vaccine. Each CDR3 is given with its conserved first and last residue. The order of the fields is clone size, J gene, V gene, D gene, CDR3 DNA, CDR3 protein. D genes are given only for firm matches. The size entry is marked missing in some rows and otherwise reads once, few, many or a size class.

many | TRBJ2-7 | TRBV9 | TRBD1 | TGTGCCAGCAGCGTGGGGACAGGGGAAGCTCCCTACGAGCAGTACTTC | CASSVGTGEAPYEQYF
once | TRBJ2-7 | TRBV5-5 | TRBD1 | TGTGCCAGCAGCTTGGGATGGGACAGGTATTACGAGCAGTACTTC | CASSLGWDRYYEQYF
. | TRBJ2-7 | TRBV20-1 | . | TGCAGTGCTAGAGATCGGGCAGGGATTCTCGAGCAGTACTTC | CSARDRAGILEQYF
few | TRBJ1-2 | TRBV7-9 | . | TGTGCCAGCAGCTTTACCTCGATTAACTATGGCTACACCTTC | CASSFTSINYGYTF
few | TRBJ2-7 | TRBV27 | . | TGTGCCAGCAGCTCCGGGCCGGTGGGGGAGCAGTACTTC | CASSSGPVGEQYF
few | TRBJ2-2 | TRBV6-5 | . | TGTGCCAGCAGTTACTCTTCGGTGACCGGGGAGCTGTTTTTT | CASSYSSVTGELFF
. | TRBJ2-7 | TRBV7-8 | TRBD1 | TGTGCCAGCAGCTTAATATACAGGGGCTACGAGCAGTACTTC | CASSLIYRGYEQYF
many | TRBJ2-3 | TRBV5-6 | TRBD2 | TGTGCCAGCAGCGCTGGACTAGCGGTGGATACGCAGTATTTT | CASSAGLAVDTQYF
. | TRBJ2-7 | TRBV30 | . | TGTGCCTGGAACCACTTTCCGGGACGGCCGGCCCACGAGCAGTACTTC | CAWNHFPGRPAHEQYF
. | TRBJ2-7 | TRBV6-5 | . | TGTGCCAGCAGTTCGCTCCAGGACGAGCAGTACTTC | CASSSLQDEQYF
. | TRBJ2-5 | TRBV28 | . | TGTGCCAGCAGATCTGGACGGCTTTGGGAGACCCAGTACTTC | CASRSGRLWETQYF
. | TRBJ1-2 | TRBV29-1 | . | TGCAGCGTTCCCGTCCCCCCCAACTATGGCTACACCTTC | CSVPVPPNYGYTF
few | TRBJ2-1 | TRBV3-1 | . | TGTGCCACCAGCCCATCAGCGACAGGTGGGAATGAGCAGTTCTTC | CATSPSATGGNEQFF
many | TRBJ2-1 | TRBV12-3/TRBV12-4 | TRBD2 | TGTGCCAGCAGCCGAAGCGGGGGAGGTTACAATGAGCAGTTCTTC | CASSRSGGGYNEQFF
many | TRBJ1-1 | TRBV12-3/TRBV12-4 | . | TGTGCCAGCAGCGATCCAGTGAACACTGAAGCTTTCTTT | CASSDPVNTEAFF
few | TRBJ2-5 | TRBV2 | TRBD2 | TGTGCCTGCGGGGAGGTTCTAGCGGGGGCTGGACGAGAGACCCAGTACTTC | CACGEVLAGAGRETQYF
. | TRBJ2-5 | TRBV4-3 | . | TGCGCCAGCAGCCAAGAGACGGGCACCCTCCAAGAGACCCAGTACTTC | CASSQETGTLQETQYF
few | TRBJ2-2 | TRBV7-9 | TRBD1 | TGTGCCAGCAGCTCCAGAGGACAGGCCCCCGGGGAGCTGTTTTTT | CASSSRGQAPGELFF
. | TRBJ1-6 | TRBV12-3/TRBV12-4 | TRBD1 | TGTGCCAGCAGTTCAGGACAGGGCTCTTCACCCCTCCACTTT | CASSSGQGSSPLHF
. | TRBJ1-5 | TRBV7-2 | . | TGTGCCAGCAGCTTATTGTCAGTGGGGGGGTTAGAGCAGCCCCAGCATTTT | CASSLLSVGGLEQPQHF
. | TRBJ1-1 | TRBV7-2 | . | TGTGCCAGCGGCGGCGGGGCTTTCTTT | CASGGGAFF
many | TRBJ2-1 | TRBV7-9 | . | TGTGCCAGCAGCTTAGAATACCCGGGACGGATAAACAATGAGCAGTTCTTC | CASSLEYPGRINNEQFF
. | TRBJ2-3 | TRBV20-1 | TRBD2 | TGCAGTGCTAGAGATCATATGCGGGGGGTCACAGATACGCAGTATTTT | CSARDHMRGVTDTQYF